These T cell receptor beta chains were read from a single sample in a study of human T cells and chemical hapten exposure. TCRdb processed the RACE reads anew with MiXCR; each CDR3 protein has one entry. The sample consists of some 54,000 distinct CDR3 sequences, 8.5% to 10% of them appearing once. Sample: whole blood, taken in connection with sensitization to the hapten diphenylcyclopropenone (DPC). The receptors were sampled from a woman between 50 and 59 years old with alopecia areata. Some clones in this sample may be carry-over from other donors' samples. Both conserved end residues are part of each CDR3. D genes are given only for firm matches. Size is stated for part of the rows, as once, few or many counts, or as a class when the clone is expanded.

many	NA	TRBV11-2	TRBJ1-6	CASSFRRGNSPLHF	TGTGCCAGCAGCTTCCGGAGGGGGAATTCACCCCTCCACTTT
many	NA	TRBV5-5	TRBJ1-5	CASSLVGNQPQHF	TGTGCCAGCAGCTTGGTCGGGAATCAGCCCCAGCATTTT
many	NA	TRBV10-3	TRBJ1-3	CATKQGESGNTIYF	TGTGCCACGAAGCAGGGAGAATCGGGAAACACCATATATTTT
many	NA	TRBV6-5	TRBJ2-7	CAVGSLSSSYEQYF	TGTGCCGTGGGGTCCCTCTCGAGCTCCTACGAGCAGTACTTC
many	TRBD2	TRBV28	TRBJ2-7	CASSFPGGAGEQYF	TGTGCCAGCAGTTTCCCCGGGGGGGCGGGCGAGCAGTACTTC
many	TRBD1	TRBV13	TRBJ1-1	CASTIGTATEAFF	TGTGCCAGCACCATAGGGACAGCCACTGAAGCTTTCTTT
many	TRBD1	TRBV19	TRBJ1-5	CASSAQGGQHQPQHF	TGTGCCAGTAGTGCCCAGGGGGGACAGCATCAGCCCCAGCATTTT
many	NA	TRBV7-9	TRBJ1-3	CASSLGSGIFAGNTIYF	TGTGCCAGCAGCTTAGGCAGCGGGATCTTTGCTGGAAACACCATATATTTT
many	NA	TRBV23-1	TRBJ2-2	CATLGRLSGELFF	TGCGCCACCCTGGGTAGATTGTCCGGGGAGCTGTTTTTT
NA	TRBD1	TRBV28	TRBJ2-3	CASSRTGEGTDTQYF	TGTGCCAGCAGCCGGACAGGGGAGGGCACAGATACGCAGTATTTT
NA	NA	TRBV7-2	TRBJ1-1	CASSLALQAAEAFF	TGTGCCAGCAGCTTAGCGCTACAGGCAGCTGAAGCTTTCTTT
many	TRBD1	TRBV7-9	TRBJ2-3	CASSFGPGQGGTDTQYF	TGTGCCAGCAGCTTCGGCCCGGGACAGGGAGGCACAGATACGCAGTATTTT
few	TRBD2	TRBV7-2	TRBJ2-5	CASSSPSSGGDETQYF	TGTGCCAGCAGCTCCCCCTCTAGCGGGGGGGATGAGACCCAGTACTTC
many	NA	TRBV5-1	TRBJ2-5	CASSLGAVQETQYF	TGCGCCAGCAGCTTGGGGGCTGTCCAAGAGACCCAGTACTTC
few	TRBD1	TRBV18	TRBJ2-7	CASSPGTGSSDEQYF	TGTGCCAGCTCACCCGGGACAGGGAGTTCGGATGAGCAGTACTTC
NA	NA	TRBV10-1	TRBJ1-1	CASTASRDTEAFF	TGCGCCAGCACCGCCTCCAGGGACACTGAAGCTTTCTTT
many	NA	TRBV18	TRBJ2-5	CASSPRETGETQYF	TGTGCCAGCTCACCCCGGGAGACGGGGGAGACCCAGTACTTC
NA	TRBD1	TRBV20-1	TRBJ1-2	CSARGGDRYNYGYTF	TGCAGTGCGAGAGGCGGGGACAGGTATAACTATGGCTACACCTTC
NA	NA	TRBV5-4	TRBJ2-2	CASSLWNTGELFF	TGTGCCAGCAGCTTATGGAACACCGGGGAGCTGTTTTTT
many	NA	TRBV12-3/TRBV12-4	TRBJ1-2	CASSVQGRTRYGYTF	TGTGCCAGCAGTGTTCAGGGGAGGACCCGCTATGGCTACACCTTC
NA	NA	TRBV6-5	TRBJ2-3	CASSYGSATDTQYF	TGTGCCAGCAGTTACGGCTCAGCCACAGATACGCAGTATTTT
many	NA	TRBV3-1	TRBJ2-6	CASSQGRPQSSGANVLTF	TGTGCCAGCAGCCAAGGGCGACCTCAGAGCTCTGGGGCCAACGTCCTGACTTTC
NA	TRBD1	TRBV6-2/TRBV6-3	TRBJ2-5	CASSYSGTGHSGTQYF	TGTGCCAGCAGTTACTCCGGGACAGGTCATTCCGGGACCCAGTACTTC
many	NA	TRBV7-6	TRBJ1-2	CASSLEGRAPRYGYTF	TGTGCCAGCAGCTTAGAAGGGAGAGCCCCCCGCTATGGCTACACCTTC
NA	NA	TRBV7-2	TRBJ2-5	CASSLVRRETQYF	TGTGCCAGCAGCTTAGTTCGTAGGGAGACCCAGTACTTC
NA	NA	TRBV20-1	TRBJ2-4	CSALWDSSAKNIQYF	TGCAGTGCTTTGTGGGACTCATCAGCCAAAAACATTCAGTACTTC
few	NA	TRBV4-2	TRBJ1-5	CASSQEVNRGYQPQHF	TGTGCCAGCAGCCAAGAGGTTAATAGGGGATATCAGCCCCAGCATTTT
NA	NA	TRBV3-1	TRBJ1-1	CASSPRRNEAFF	TGTGCCAGCAGTCCTAGACGGAATGAAGCTTTCTTT
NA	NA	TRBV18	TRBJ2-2	CASSTDPGDYTGELFF	TGTGCCAGCTCAACCGATCCGGGGGACTACACCGGGGAGCTGTTTTTT
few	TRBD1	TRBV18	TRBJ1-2	CASSPGQVYGYTF	TGTGCCAGCTCGCCCGGACAGGTCTATGGCTACACCTTC
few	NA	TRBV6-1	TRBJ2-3	CASQRLYLTDTQYF	TGTGCCAGCCAGCGACTATACCTCACAGATACGCAGTATTTT
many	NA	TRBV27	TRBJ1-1	CASSYLGTLNTEAFF	TGTGCCAGCAGTTACTTGGGGACACTAAACACTGAAGCTTTCTTT
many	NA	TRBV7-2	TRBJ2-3	CASSLVSAGEDTQYF	TGTGCCAGCAGCTTAGTTTCCGCCGGTGAAGATACGCAGTATTTT
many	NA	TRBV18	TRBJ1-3	CASSYASGGSGNTIYF	TGTGCCAGCTCCTATGCCTCAGGCGGCTCTGGAAACACCATATATTTT
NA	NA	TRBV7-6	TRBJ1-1	CASSLVGGRSEAFF	TGTGCCAGCAGCTTAGTGGGGGGGCGGTCTGAAGCTTTCTTT
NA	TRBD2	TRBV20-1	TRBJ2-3	CSAPQTSGRARDTQYF	TGCAGTGCTCCTCAGACTAGCGGGAGGGCGAGGGATACGCAGTATTTT
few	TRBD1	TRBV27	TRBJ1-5	CASSPNRGQQPQHF	TGTGCCAGCAGTCCCAACAGGGGGCAACAGCCCCAGCATTTT
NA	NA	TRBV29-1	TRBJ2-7	CSLLDASSYEQYF	TGCAGCCTATTGGACGCAAGCTCCTACGAGCAGTACTTC